What follows are 27 T cell receptor beta chains derived from one specimen sequenced in a study of shared clonotypes between healthy human individuals. The method was immunoSEQ multiplex PCR; TCRdb's version includes in-frame clones alone and lacks a portion of them. The table has roughly 720,000 clones, around 90% seen once. Specimen: memory CD8+ T cells from PBMCs. As for subset: CD45RO+ cells pooled with CCR7-negative TemRA cells. These receptors all come from a man younger than 35 in good health. Some clones in this sample may be carry-over from other donors' samples.

The rearrangement uses TRBV9 and TRBJ2-7; D may be TRBD1 (5 bases). This CDR3 has 15 amino acids. Between the trimmed V and J ends, which lost 0 bases and 0 bases, there was a span of 10 bases. Germline CDR1 SGDLS, CDR2 YYNGEE. The CDR3 nucleotides are TGTGCCAGCAGCGTAGGGCAGGGATTCTCCTACGAGCAGTACTTC. Encoded protein: CASSVGQGFSYEQYF.

V is TRBV29-1 and J is TRBJ1-1; D gene unclear. The CDR3 is 15 amino acids. Germline values: CDR1 SQVTM, CDR2 ANQGSEA. V dropped 1 base and J dropped 0 bases, with 12 bases sitting between them. CDR3 nucleotides: TGCAGCGTTGAAGTGGGTCGCCTCTTGAACACTGAAGCTTTCTTT. The encoded protein is CSVEVGRLLNTEAFF.

The genes are TRBV15 and TRBJ1-5, with 7 bases fitting TRBD1. Germline assignment: CDR1 LNHNV and CDR2 YYDKDF (reference sequence). V lost 3 bases and J lost 7; bases outside the gene matches: 6. This CDR3 region has 14 residues. The CDR3 reads CATSSDRVGQPQHF. CDR3 bases: TGTGCCACCAGCAGCGACAGGGTAGGGCAGCCCCAGCATTTT.

This chain joins TRBV19 and TRBJ2-2; no definite D call. The CDR3 has 14 amino acids. V dropped 5 bases and J dropped 7 bases, with 14 bases sitting between them. Germline values: CDR1 LNHDA, CDR2 SQIVND (reference sequence). The DNA of the CDR3 is TGTGCCAGTAGTTTTTCCCGCTGGGGCGGGGAGCTGTTTTTT. Protein: CASSFSRWGGELFF.

The chain carries TRBV19 and TRBJ1-2; the D gene is possibly TRBD1 (6 bases). CDR3 length: 16 residues. Germline loops: CDR1 LNHDA, CDR2 SQIVND (reference sequence). Trimming cost V 0 bases and J 6 bases, with 17 bases left between them. CDR3 amino acids: CASSIDREGGDDGYTF. The CDR3 nucleotides read TGTGCCAGTAGTATAGATCGGGAAGGGGGAGATGATGGCTACACCTTC.

This chain connects TRBV9 to TRBJ1-3, with 10 bases matching TRBD1. V trimming: 3 bases; J trimming: 0 bases; junction bases outside the gene matches: 12. The V gene's germline CDR1 is SGDLS and CDR2 YYNGEE. There are 19 residues in the CDR3. The CDR3 bases are TGTGCCAGCAGCGAATATCGGGACAGGGGACCCTACTCTGGAAACACCATATATTTT. Translated, it gives CASSEYRDRGPYSGNTIYF. Combining the CDR3 with reference TRBV9 and TRBJ1-3 gives the whole variable domain DSGVTQTPKHLITATGQRVTLRCSPRSGDLSVYWYQQSLDQGLQFLIQYYNGEERAKGNILERFSAQQFPDLHSELNLSSLELGDSALYFCASSEYRDRGPYSGNTIYFGEGSWLTVV.

This clone was recorded only once. This sequence joins TRBV10-3 and TRBJ2-1, with 8 nucleotides matching TRBD1. J lost 4 bases, V lost 3 bases, and 2 bases had no gene match. The CDR3 has 14 residues. Germline lookup yields CDR1 ENHRY and CDR2 SYGVKD. The CDR3 region is CAISDRTGYNEQFF. Here the CDR3 DNA reads TGTGCCATCAGTGACAGGACAGGGTACAATGAGCAGTTCTTC.

V is TRBV27 and J is TRBJ2-1, with 9 bases that match TRBD2. V lost 2 bases, J lost 9 bases, and 5 bases stayed unmatched. Germline CDR1 is MNHEY and CDR2 is SMNVEV (reference sequence). The CDR3 contains 14 residues. The chain's CDR3 is CASSLAGGPVEQFF. The CDR3 DNA is TGTGCCAGCAGTTTAGCGGGAGGGCCGGTTGAGCAGTTCTTC.

The rearrangement uses TRBV18 and TRBJ2-1, with TRBD2 matching over 10 bases. The CDR3 consists of 19 residues. The germline CDR1 and CDR2 sequences are KGHSH and LQKENI. V was pared by 0 bases and J by 2 bases, with 10 bases of the junction left unmatched. The CDR3 here is CASSPPVLAGVLTYNEQFF. The CDR3 DNA follows: TGTGCCAGCTCACCACCGGTTCTAGCGGGAGTTCTCACCTACAATGAGCAGTTCTTC.

The chain is built from TRBV19 and TRBJ2-7, with TRBD1 as a possible D gene (6 bases). V lost 10 bases and J lost 0, with 16 bases in between. Germline V CDR1 and CDR2: LNHDA, SQIVND (reference sequence). There are 14 residues in the CDR3. This CDR3 is CATPDRTTSYEQYF. CDR3 in DNA: TGTGCCACCCCAGACAGGACGACCTCCTACGAGCAGTACTTC. The complete variable domain, with remaining parts taken from reference TRBV19 and TRBJ2-7, reads DGGITQSPKYLFRKEGQNVTLSCEQNLNHDAMYWYRQDPGQGLRLIYYSQIVNDFQKGDIAEGYSVSREKKESFPLTVTSAQKNPTAFYLCATPDRTTSYEQYFGPGTRLTVT.

The chain recombines TRBV6-6 with TRBJ2-1, with a possible D match to TRBD2 (5 bases). The CDR3 totals 14 residues. Per germline, CDR1 MNHNY and CDR2 SVGAGI (reference sequence). V dropped 8 bases and J dropped 3 bases, with 14 bases sitting between them. The CDR3 loop is CASGNSAYYNEQFF. For the CDR3, the DNA is TGTGCCAGCGGAAATAGCGCCTACTACAATGAGCAGTTCTTC.

The gene calls are TRBV27 and TRBJ1-1; no firm D call. This CDR3 has 13 amino acids. Trimming took off 2 bases at V and 4 bases at J, with 8 bases between the two ends. Germline V gene data show CDR1 as MNHEY and CDR2 as SMNVEV (reference sequence). The CDR3 protein is CASSLVWGTEAFF. The CDR3 nucleotides read TGTGCCAGCAGTTTAGTCTGGGGCACTGAAGCTTTCTTT.

The chain couples TRBV7-2 to TRBJ2-7; 10 bases fit TRBD2. Germline-derived CDR1 and CDR2 are SGHTA and FQGNSA. J lost 5 bases, V lost 4 bases, and 14 bases had no gene match. The CDR3 contains 17 residues. The CDR3 protein is CASSSPLAGVTTDEQYF. Here the CDR3 DNA reads TGTGCCAGCAGCTCGCCTCTAGCGGGAGTAACTACCGACGAGCAGTACTTC. Full variable domain (outside the CDR3, taken from reference TRBV7-2 and TRBJ2-7): GAGVSQSPSNKVTEKGKDVELRCDPISGHTALYWYRQSLGQGLEFLIYFQGNSAPDKSGLPSDRFSAERTGGSVSTLTIQRTQQEDSAVYLCASSSPLAGVTTDEQYFGPGTRLTVT.

V usage is TRBV11-2 and J usage is TRBJ2-7, with D unclear. The CDR3 runs to 15 residues. CDR1 and CDR2 (germline): SGHAT, FQNNGV. Trimming shortened V by 2 bases and J by 3 bases, and 14 bases separated the two germline ends. The CDR3 DNA reads as TGTGCCAGCAGCTTAACCCAAAGGGCCGGCTACGAGCAGTACTTC. Encoded protein: CASSLTQRAGYEQYF.

About this clone itself: The same CDR3 also results from other DNA sequences found in this sample. The rearrangement joins TRBV19 to TRBJ2-7; 11 bases align to TRBD1. The germline CDR1 and CDR2 sequences are LNHDA and SQIVND (reference sequence). The CDR3 loop spans 14 amino acids. V dropped 6 bases and J dropped 4; count of bases not matched to a gene: 5. CDR3 region: CASSPGTGGYEQYF. The CDR3 bases are TGTGCCAGTAGCCCCGGGACAGGGGGTTACGAGCAGTACTTC.

The chain uses TRBV14 and TRBJ2-7; 9 bases fit TRBD1. The CDR3 spans 16 residues. Trimming took 2 bases from V and 4 from J; bases not matched to a gene: 9. Germline CDR1 reads SGHDN; CDR2 reads FVKESK. The CDR3 sequence: CASSQRGTGTRYEQYF. CDR3 sequence (DNA): TGTGCCAGCAGCCAAAGGGGGACAGGGACCCGGTACGAGCAGTACTTC.

The chain is built from TRBV6-5 and TRBJ2-7; the D is unclear. Germline V CDR1 and CDR2: MNHEY, SVGAGI. Trimming stripped 0 bases from V and 2 bases from J, with 8 bases between. This CDR3 region has 14 residues. CDR3 sequence reads: CASSYSTETYEQYF. In DNA form, the CDR3 reads TGTGCCAGCAGTTACTCGACCGAAACCTACGAGCAGTACTTC.

The rearrangement links TRBV5-1 to TRBJ2-3; possibly TRBD1 or TRBD2 for D (6 bases each). The CDR3 is 15 amino acids. Germline V gene sequence: CDR1 SGHRS, CDR2 YFSETQ. V shed 4 bases and J shed 8 bases, with 20 bases lying between them. In DNA, the CDR3 is TGCGCCAGCAGCGAACGGTGGGGGCCCGGGGGTACGCAGTATTTT. Protein: CASSERWGPGGTQYF.

The rearrangement joins TRBV6-5 to TRBJ1-4; D remains ambiguous. Germline CDR1 and CDR2: MNHEY and SVGAGI. The CDR3 length is 15 residues. Trimming took off 2 bases at V and 6 bases at J, with 13 bases between the two ends. Here the CDR3 DNA reads TGTGCCAGCAGTTACCTGGGCCAGTCCGATGAAAAACTGTTTTTT. Its protein is CASSYLGQSDEKLFF.

The V call is TRBV7-9, the J call TRBJ1-4, with 8 bases matching TRBD1. CDR1 and CDR2 (germline): SEHNR, FQNEAQ (reference sequence). The V segment lost 4 bases and the J segment 4 bases; nucleotides outside the gene matches: 8. CDR3 size: 16 residues. The CDR3 nucleotides read TGTGCCAGCAGCTCCAGCAGACAGGGGATTAATGAAAAACTGTTTTTT. As protein: CASSSSRQGINEKLFF.

This chain joins TRBV10-1 and TRBJ2-7; D remains ambiguous. From germline, CDR1 is WNHNN and CDR2 SYGVQD (reference sequence). The CDR3 totals 15 residues. The V end lost 0 bases, the J end lost 6 bases, and 15 bases lay between the germline ends. The CDR3 spells CASSESGPSFPEQYF. The CDR3 coding sequence is TGCGCCAGCAGTGAGTCCGGGCCTTCCTTCCCCGAGCAGTACTTC.

This chain links TRBV7-9 with TRBJ2-3, with a weak D call TRBD2 (5 bases). The CDR3 length is 15 residues. In germline, CDR1 is SEHNR, CDR2 FQNEAQ (reference sequence). The V end lost 4 bases, the J end lost 1 base, and 12 bases lay between the germline ends. CDR3 sequence reads: CASSSTGGGTDTQYF. CDR3 sequence (DNA): TGTGCCAGCAGCTCCACCGGAGGTGGCACAGATACGCAGTATTTT.

The CDR3 nucleotides read TGTGCCAGCAGCGTAGAAGAGGGAACGAGCAATGAGCAGTTCTTC. This codes for CASSVEEGTSNEQFF. The chain links TRBV9 to TRBJ2-1; D is perhaps TRBD2 (5 bases). The germline gives CDR1 SGDLS, CDR2 YYNGEE. There are 15 residues in the CDR3. Trimming removed 0 bases from V and 6 bases from J, with 13 bases in between.

The chain carries TRBV7-3 and TRBJ2-5, with 7 bases fitting TRBD1. Germline values: CDR1 SGHTA, CDR2 FQGTGA. V was pared by 5 bases and J by 2 bases, with 5 bases of the junction left unmatched. The CDR3 has 14 residues. For the CDR3, the DNA is TGTGCCAGCAGCACGACAGGGCTACAAGAGACCCAGTACTTC. It codes for CASSTTGLQETQYF.

The rearrangement uses TRBV5-8 and TRBJ1-1, with a tentative D call TRBD1 (5 bases). Trimming stripped 5 bases from V and 4 bases from J, with 18 bases between. The germline V gene has CDR1 SGHTS and CDR2 YDEGEE. This CDR3 has 15 residues. The CDR3 nucleotides read TGTGCCAGCAGTCAAGGGACTACCCCCACCACTGAAGCTTTCTTT. Translated: CASSQGTTPTTEAFF.

About this clone itself: Distinct nucleotide sequences in the sample also encode this CDR3. V and J are TRBV28 and TRBJ1-2; D not certain. The CDR3 runs 14 residues. The germline V gene has CDR1 MDHEN and CDR2 SYDVKM. Trimming removed 1 base from V and 0 bases from J, with 6 bases in between. CDR3 in DNA: TGTGCCAGCAGTTTATTGCGTGCTAACTATGGCTACACCTTC. Amino acids: CASSLLRANYGYTF.

The chain has TRBV6-5 and TRBJ2-6, with no clear D. This CDR3 region has 13 residues. Trimming removed 10 bases from V and 2 bases from J, with 9 bases in between. Germline CDR1 and CDR2: MNHEY and SVGAGI. The CDR3 protein is CATRRPGANVLTF. CDR3 nucleotides: TGTGCCACCCGGCGACCTGGGGCCAACGTCCTGACTTTC.